The T cell receptor beta chain described here comes from a study of PD-L1 blockade in urothelial cancer. Study as a whole: Male sex and bladder-origin urothelial cancer characterized about 90% of the roughly 29 patients. Patients had undergone 0 to 3 prior chemotherapy regimens.

Indicated time point: pretreatment peripheral blood. All patients carried locally advanced or metastatic urothelial carcinoma. TCRdb's table, derived via immunoSEQ multiplex PCR, lists solely in-frame clones and lacks some. This table has under 50,000 clones, around 83% appearing once. Notes on the study in general: Survival was better when pretreatment blood TCR clonality fell below the median.

Notes on this clone: As yet, its antigen is unknown.

The germline V and J ends were trimmed by 4 bases and 7 bases, with 9 bases remaining between them. The CDR3 has 12 amino acids. Germline V lookup: CDR1 SGHDT, CDR2 YYEEEE. The TCR comes from a man aged 50 or older with urothelial cancer. The input for sequencing was PBMCs, taken around atezolizumab (anti-PD-L1) treatment. The V gene is TRBV5-6, the J gene TRBJ1-5, with D hard to call. CDR3 sequence reads: CASSAGEQPQHF. The CDR3 coding sequence is TGTGCCAGCAGCGCCGGGGAGCAGCCCCAGCATTTT.